These 25 T cell receptor beta chains originate from one sample sequenced in a study of TIL therapy for anti-PD-1-resistant metastatic lung cancer. The immunoSEQ assay was v3. Assay: immunoSEQ multiplex PCR; the TCRdb copy retains only in-frame clones and omits some. This sample has more than 35,000 clones, with around 67% found just once. Time point here: pre-treatment sample, taken before nivolumab and TIL therapy. This sample comprised blood, obtained at baseline. These receptor sequences come from a person aged 25-85 years with non-small cell lung cancer.

The V call is TRBV6-6, the J call TRBJ2-2; 7 positions agree with TRBD1. The CDR3 covers 16 residues. V gave up 4 bases and J gave up 7 bases; unmatched junction bases: 12. Germline assignment: CDR1 MNHNY and CDR2 SVGAGI (reference sequence). The CDR3 loop is CASSWTGTGWHGELFF. The CDR3 nucleotides are TGTGCCAGCAGTTGGACAGGAACGGGTTGGCACGGGGAGCTGTTTTTT.

CDR3 residues: CASSIRVGGQETQYF. CDR3 nucleotide sequence: TGTGCCAGCAGTATTCGTGTTGGCGGCCAAGAGACCCAGTACTTC. V and J are TRBV6-5 and TRBJ2-5; no clear D. CDR3 length: 15 amino acids. Germline CDR1 is MNHEY and CDR2 is SVGAGI. V lost 5 bases and J lost 1, with 14 bases in between.

This clone showed up just a few times. The genes are TRBV5-6 and TRBJ1-1; no reliable D call. CDR3 size: 15 residues. Germline values: CDR1 SGHDT, CDR2 YYEEEE. With 0 bases removed from V and 2 bases from J, the gap between germline ends came to 11 bases. DNA of the CDR3: TGTGCCAGCAGCTTGGGGTTGGTCCGAAACACTGAAGCTTTCTTT. As protein: CASSLGLVRNTEAFF.

This chain links TRBV18 with TRBJ2-6; no clear D. Germline loops: CDR1 KGHSH, CDR2 LQKENI. This CDR3 comprises 14 residues. The V end was cut by 6 bases, the J end by 3 bases, with 9 bases between. CDR3 amino acids: CASSDEFGANVLTF. For the CDR3, the DNA is TGTGCCAGCTCTGACGAATTTGGGGCCAACGTCCTGACTTTC.

This clone was recorded once. The gene calls are TRBV6-5 and TRBJ2-2, with D unresolved. The V gene lost 1 base and the J gene lost 6 bases, with 15 bases spanning the gap. The CDR3 sequence is 16 residues long. In germline, CDR1 is MNHEY, CDR2 SVGAGI. The CDR3 DNA reads as TGTGCCAGCAGTTACTTTCAGGACCCCTTCGCCGGGGAGCTGTTTTTT. The encoded protein is CASSYFQDPFAGELFF.

This chain connects TRBV9 to TRBJ2-7; D unresolved. Germline V gene sequence: CDR1 SGDLS, CDR2 YYNGEE. CDR3 length: 13 amino acids. V was trimmed by 2 bases and J by 6 bases, leaving 12 bases between them. The CDR3 protein is CASSVFQDSEQYF. Here the CDR3 DNA reads TGTGCCAGCAGCGTCTTTCAGGATAGCGAGCAGTACTTC.

This clone showed up just a few times. V is TRBV28 and J is TRBJ2-7; a possible D gene is TRBD1 (5 bases). V gave up 5 bases and J gave up 3 bases, with 20 bases separating them. This CDR3 has 16 amino acids. The V gene's germline CDR1 is MDHEN and CDR2 SYDVKM. Here the CDR3 reads CASSGRGLTVDYEQYF. Here the CDR3 DNA reads TGTGCCAGCAGTGGAAGGGGCCTGACGGTTGACTACGAGCAGTACTTC.

The chain employs TRBV7-6 and TRBJ2-7, with TRBD1 as a possible D gene (6 bases). Germline CDR1 is SGHVS and CDR2 is FNYEAQ. CDR3 size: 15 residues. V lost 3 bases and J lost 2, with 14 bases in between. This chain's CDR3 is CASSFRDTGTYEQYF. The CDR3 DNA follows: TGTGCCAGCAGCTTCCGGGACACTGGCACCTACGAGCAGTACTTC.

This clone turned up a few times. V and J are TRBV4-1 and TRBJ1-5, with 7 bases identical to TRBD1. V lost 11 bases, J lost 4 bases, and 11 bases stayed unmatched. The germline gives CDR1 MGHRA, CDR2 YSYEKL. The CDR3 runs to 14 residues. Written as DNA, the CDR3 is TGCGCCTCCAGCGACAGGGCAAGGAATCAGCCCCAGCATTTT. Translation: CASSDRARNQPQHF.

The chain joins TRBV19 to TRBJ2-1; TRBD2 matches at 11 bases. Germline V gene sequence: CDR1 LNHDA, CDR2 SQIVND (reference sequence). CDR3 length equals 15 residues. The V gene end was trimmed by 6 bases and the J gene end by 6 bases; junction bases not matched to a gene: 7. This CDR3 is CASSLTSGAFNEQFF. CDR3 nucleotides: TGTGCCAGTAGCCTGACTAGCGGGGCTTTCAATGAGCAGTTCTTC.

The rearrangement links TRBV19 to TRBJ2-7; D not resolved. Germline CDR1 and CDR2: LNHDA and SQIVND (reference sequence). V lost 3 bases and J 0 bases, leaving 9 bases between the germline ends. CDR3 length: 14 amino acids. CDR3 amino acids: CASSIWGSSYEQYF. The CDR3, as DNA: TGTGCCAGTAGTATTTGGGGAAGCTCCTACGAGCAGTACTTC.

J is TRBJ2-2 and V is TRBV6-5; D possibly corresponds to TRBD2 (6 bases). Trimming removed 6 bases at V and 3 bases at J, with 11 bases between. Germline-derived CDR1 and CDR2 are MNHEY and SVGAGI. The CDR3 covers 14 residues. CDR3 coding DNA: TGTGCCAGCAGACTCGGGGGATACACCGGGGAGCTGTTTTTT. Translated: CASRLGGYTGELFF.

This chain connects TRBV13 to TRBJ2-4; TRBD2 agrees at 11 bases. The germline gives CDR1 PRHDT, CDR2 FYEKMQ (reference sequence). The V segment lost 4 bases and the J segment 3 bases; nucleotides outside the gene matches: 26. CDR3 size: 23 residues. As DNA, the CDR3 is TGTGCCAGCAGCTCCGAAAAGACCGCGACTAGCGGGATGATATTTTTGGGCAAAAACATTCAGTACTTC. Amino acids: CASSSEKTATSGMIFLGKNIQYF.

There are a few counts of this clone. The chain employs TRBV7-3 and TRBJ2-1; TRBD1 matches 9 bases. The V gene end was trimmed by 5 bases and the J gene end by 7 bases; junction bases not matched to a gene: 9. Germline assignment: CDR1 SGHTA and CDR2 FQGTGA. The CDR3 has 15 amino acids. This CDR3 is CASSVSGTGWNEQFF. CDR3 DNA: TGTGCCAGCAGCGTATCCGGGACAGGGTGGAATGAGCAGTTCTTC.

The chain links TRBV5-1 to TRBJ2-7; no clear D. Looked up from germline, CDR1 is SGHRS and CDR2 is YFSETQ. This CDR3 has 12 amino acids. Trimming took off 0 bases at V and 7 bases at J, with 8 bases between the two ends. The DNA of the CDR3 is TGCGCCAGCAGCTTGGACTTCTGGGAGCAGTACTTC. Translated, it gives CASSLDFWEQYF.

The chain links TRBV19 to TRBJ1-5; D is unresolved. CDR3 length: 17 amino acids. V dropped 5 bases and J dropped 4 bases, with 21 bases sitting between them. In germline, CDR1 is LNHDA, CDR2 SQIVND (reference sequence). The CDR3 reads CASSVSNFGVVNQPQHF. The CDR3 DNA is TGTGCCAGTAGTGTCTCTAATTTTGGCGTGGTGAATCAGCCCCAGCATTTT. The full variable domain, with the rest looked up from reference TRBV19 and TRBJ1-5, is DGGITQSPKYLFRKEGQNVTLSCEQNLNHDAMYWYRQDPGQGLRLIYYSQIVNDFQKGDIAEGYSVSREKKESFPLTVTSAQKNPTAFYLCASSVSNFGVVNQPQHFGDGTRLSIL.

The J gene is TRBJ2-7, the V gene TRBV7-9, with 11 bases lining up with TRBD2. Germline CDR1 is SEHNR and CDR2 is FQNEAQ (reference sequence). V lost 7 bases and J lost 6; bases outside the gene matches: 5. This CDR3 is 13 amino acids long. This chain's CDR3 is CASKLAGAIEQYF. CDR3 nucleotide sequence: TGTGCCAGCAAACTAGCGGGAGCCATCGAGCAGTACTTC.

The J gene is TRBJ1-2, the V gene TRBV5-4; 8 bases match TRBD1. V trimming: 4 bases; J trimming: 5 bases; junction bases outside the gene matches: 7. The germline V gene has CDR1 SGHNT and CDR2 YYREEE (reference sequence). The CDR3 is made up of 14 amino acids. CDR3: CASSQGQGRYGYTF. The CDR3 DNA follows: TGTGCCAGCAGCCAAGGACAGGGAAGGTATGGCTACACCTTC.

The genes are TRBV19 and TRBJ2-3, with 9 bases identical to TRBD2. The CDR3 spans 17 residues. The ends lost 6 bases at V and 4 bases at J; junction bases unmatched: 14. Germline CDR1 and CDR2: LNHDA and SQIVND (reference sequence). DNA of the CDR3: TGTGCCAGTAGAACGTCGCGGGCGGGGGGGCTGCCAGATACGCAGTATTTT. It codes for CASRTSRAGGLPDTQYF. Complete variable domain (other parts from reference TRBV19 and TRBJ2-3): DGGITQSPKYLFRKEGQNVTLSCEQNLNHDAMYWYRQDPGQGLRLIYYSQIVNDFQKGDIAEGYSVSREKKESFPLTVTSAQKNPTAFYLCASRTSRAGGLPDTQYFGPGTRLTVL.

This clone has just a few counts. V gene TRBV4-3 combines with J gene TRBJ1-4; no clear D. Germline V gene data show CDR1 as LGHNA and CDR2 as YSLEER. This CDR3 is 15 amino acids long. V gave up 4 bases and J gave up 8 bases, with 17 bases separating them. The CDR3 DNA reads TGCGCCAGCAGCCGCGGTAGAGGGATTCAGGAAAAACTGTTTTTT. Translation gives CASSRGRGIQEKLFF.

The chain recombines TRBV7-2 with TRBJ1-6, with TRBD1 matching over 8 bases. The CDR3 is 17 amino acids. Germline V CDR1 and CDR2: SGHTA, FQGNSA. J was trimmed by 0 bases and V by 5 bases; bases with no gene match: 6. The chain's CDR3 is CASSPRTGSSYNSPLHF. Written as DNA, the CDR3 is TGTGCCAGCAGCCCTCGGACAGGGAGCTCCTATAATTCACCCCTCCACTTT. Full variable domain (rest looked up from reference TRBV7-2 and TRBJ1-6): GAGVSQSPSNKVTEKGKDVELRCDPISGHTALYWYRQSLGQGLEFLIYFQGNSAPDKSGLPSDRFSAERTGGSVSTLTIQRTQQEDSAVYLCASSPRTGSSYNSPLHFGNGTRLTVT.

This chain connects TRBV9 to TRBJ1-1; D remains ambiguous. Germline CDR1 is SGDLS and CDR2 is YYNGEE. This CDR3 spans 13 amino acids. V was pared by 2 bases and J by 8 bases, with 13 bases between. CDR3 residues: CASSVFDRSEAFF. The CDR3 bases are TGTGCCAGCAGCGTTTTCGATAGGTCGGAAGCTTTCTTT.

This sequence joins TRBV19 and TRBJ1-2, with 8 bases fitting TRBD1. Germline lookup yields CDR1 LNHDA and CDR2 SQIVND (reference sequence). Trimming took 5 bases from V and 6 from J; bases not matched to a gene: 8. This CDR3 spans 14 amino acids. The CDR3: CASSAGTGGDGYTF. CDR3 nucleotide sequence: TGTGCCAGTAGTGCCGGGACAGGCGGAGATGGCTACACCTTC.

The chain couples TRBV29-1 to TRBJ1-1; maybe TRBD1 (6 bases). This CDR3 is built from 14 residues. Trimming cost V 4 bases and J 1 base, with 13 bases left between them. Germline V CDR1 and CDR2: SQVTM, ANQGSEA. The CDR3 nucleotides are TGCAGCGTTGGGGTACAGACAGGGAACACTGAAGCTTTCTTT. Protein sequence: CSVGVQTGNTEAFF.

CDR3 DNA sequence: TGTGCCAGCAGCCCCACACCGTCTGGGGCCAACGTCCTGACTTTC. This translates into CASSPTPSGANVLTF. The chain combines TRBV7-3 with TRBJ2-6, with no clear D. The V end lost 5 bases, the J end lost 1 base, and 9 bases lay between the germline ends. Germline V gene sequence: CDR1 SGHTA, CDR2 FQGTGA. There are 15 residues in the CDR3.